This is a list of T cell receptor beta chains from one sample in a study of blood T cell repertoires in COVID-19. Sequencing used immunoSEQ multiplex PCR; TCRdb keeps in-frame clones, though not all of them. The sample yields around 380,000 clones, approximately 80% seen once. The sample consisted of peripheral blood. Receptors originate from a human donor with acute or convalescent COVID-19. The donor label of this sample is uncertain. Each CDR3 is given with its conserved first and last residue. Fields, in order: clone size, J gene, D gene, V gene, CDR3 DNA, CDR3 protein. A D gene is named only where the DNA matches it firmly. Only part of the rows carry a size: once, few, many, or a class if the clone is expanded.

many,TRBJ1-1,.,TRBV2,TGTGCCAGCAAATACGCGGGCCTGGGGAACACTGAAGCTTTCTTT,CASKYAGLGNTEAFF
.,TRBJ1-1,TRBD1,TRBV5-8,TGTGCCAGCAGGCAGACAGGGATCACTGAAGCTTTCTTT,CASRQTGITEAFF
.,TRBJ2-2,TRBD2,TRBV12-5,TGTGCTAGTGGTTTCCTAAGCGGGAGGGCCCTCACCGGGGAGCTGTTTTTT,CASGFLSGRALTGELFF
.,TRBJ2-1,TRBD1,TRBV20-1,TGCAGTGCAGGAACCGGGACAGGGTCACTCTTC,CSAGTGTGSLF
.,TRBJ2-5,TRBD2,TRBV29-1,TGCAGCGCCCAGCCTGGAGCGGGAGTGGAGGAGACCCAGTACTTC,CSAQPGAGVEETQYF
.,TRBJ2-7,TRBD1,TRBV30,TGTGCCTGGAGCGCAGGGACAGGGCTTACCTACGAGCAGTACTTC,CAWSAGTGLTYEQYF
once,TRBJ1-4,TRBD1,TRBV5-1,TGCGCCAGCAGCTTGGGAGGTACAGGGGAAGGGGAAAAACTGTTTTTT,CASSLGGTGEGEKLFF
.,TRBJ1-1,.,TRBV19,TGTGCCAGTAGTATAGGGGAGGGCACTGAAGCTTTCTTT,CASSIGEGTEAFF
.,TRBJ1-1,.,TRBV7-6,TGTGCCAGCAGCAAGAACCAGGGAAACACTGAAGCTTTCTTT,CASSKNQGNTEAFF
.,TRBJ1-2,.,TRBV28,TGTGCCAGCTATCCCCTGTCAGGGTCCCATGGCTACACCTTC,CASYPLSGSHGYTF
.,TRBJ1-2,.,TRBV2,TGTGCCAGCAGTGAAAGACAGATAATTAACTATGGCTACACCTTC,CASSERQIINYGYTF
.,TRBJ1-2,TRBD1,TRBV18,TGTGCCAGCTCACCAAGGACAGGTTCTAACTATGGCTACACCTTC,CASSPRTGSNYGYTF
.,TRBJ2-3,.,TRBV7-8,TGTGCCAGCAGCTTGATGGGAGACAGCACAGATACGCAGTATTTT,CASSLMGDSTDTQYF
.,TRBJ1-1,.,TRBV5-1,TGCGCCAGCAGCCCAAATCAGGGGTGGACTGAAGCTTTCTTT,CASSPNQGWTEAFF
.,TRBJ2-2,.,TRBV5-1,TGCGCCAGCAGCTTCGGCGGCACCGGGGAGCTGTTTTTT,CASSFGGTGELFF
.,TRBJ2-7,.,TRBV5-1,TGCGCCAGCAGCTTGGTGGGGAATAAGGGGAACGAGCAGTACTTC,CASSLVGNKGNEQYF
.,TRBJ2-3,TRBD1,TRBV4-2,TGTGCCAGCAGCCAGAACCGGGACAGGGGGCTTTATAGCACAGATACGCAGTATTTT,CASSQNRDRGLYSTDTQYF
.,TRBJ2-2,.,TRBV18,TGTGCCAGCTCACCCCTCCCAGCGTCCGGGGAGCTGTTTTTT,CASSPLPASGELFF
once,TRBJ1-4,.,TRBV28,TGTGCCAGCAGTTTATTATCAGAACCAAGCGCTGAAAAACTGTTTTTT,CASSLLSEPSAEKLFF
.,TRBJ1-1,TRBD1,TRBV7-9,TGTGCCAGCAGGGACAGGGGTCGCACTGAAGCTTTCTTT,CASRDRGRTEAFF